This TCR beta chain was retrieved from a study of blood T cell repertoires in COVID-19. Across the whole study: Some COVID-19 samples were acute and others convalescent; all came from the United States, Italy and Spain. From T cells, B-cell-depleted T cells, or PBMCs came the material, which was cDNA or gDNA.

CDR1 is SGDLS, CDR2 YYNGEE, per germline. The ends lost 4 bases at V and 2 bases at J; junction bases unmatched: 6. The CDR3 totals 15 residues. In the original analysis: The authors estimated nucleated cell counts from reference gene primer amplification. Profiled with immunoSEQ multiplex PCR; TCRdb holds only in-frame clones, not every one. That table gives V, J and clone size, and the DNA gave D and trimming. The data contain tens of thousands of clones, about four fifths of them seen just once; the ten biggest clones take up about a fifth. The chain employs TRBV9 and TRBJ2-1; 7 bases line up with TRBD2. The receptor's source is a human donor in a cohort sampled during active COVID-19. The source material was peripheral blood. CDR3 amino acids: CASSPKAGAYNEQFF. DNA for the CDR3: TGTGCCAGCAGCCCGAAGGCGGGGGCCTACAATGAGCAGTTCTTC.